The 9 T cell receptor beta chains presented below share a single source sample, sequenced in a study of identical twins. From the 5' RACE reads, TCRdb called clonotypes with MiXCR, one entry per CDR3 protein. The repertoire holds 350,000 to 500,000 distinct CDR3 sequences, approximately 18% seen once, with about 12% in the top ten. The sequenced material came from naive T cells sorted from blood. Receptor source: a man aged 45 to 65 in good health.

This clonotype has a count of ten or more. The rearrangement links TRBV27 to TRBJ2-7, with D perhaps TRBD1 (5 bases). Per germline, CDR1 MNHEY and CDR2 SMNVEV (reference sequence). CDR3 length: 14 residues. Deletions cut 5 bases from V and 7 bases from J, with 18 bases between. The CDR3 sequence: CASSLISQGQEQYF. CDR3 nucleotide sequence: TGTGCCAGCAGTCTAATCTCCCAGGGCCAGGAGCAGTACTTC.

This clonotype turned up a few times. The gene calls are TRBV7-3 and TRBJ2-7, with TRBD2 identical over 7 bases. The V gene's germline CDR1 is SGHTA and CDR2 FQGTGA. V shed 1 base, J shed 0 bases, and the junction held 3 bases outside the gene matches. The length of the CDR3 is 15 residues. Here the CDR3 DNA reads TGTGCCAGCAGCTTAAGGCGGGGGAGCTCCTACGAGCAGTACTTC. It is translated as CASSLRRGSSYEQYF.

A single count supports this clonotype. The rearrangement links TRBV11-2 to TRBJ2-2; 12 nucleotides agree with TRBD2. Germline CDR1 is SGHAT and CDR2 is FQNNGV. J was trimmed by 3 bases and V by 4 bases; bases with no gene match: 9. The length of the CDR3 is 18 residues. The CDR3 DNA is TGTGCCAGCAGCTCCCACCCTAGCGGGAGGGCCGACACCGGGGAGCTGTTTTTT. It is translated as CASSSHPSGRADTGELFF.

The sample holds many counts of this clonotype. The V call is TRBV12-3 or TRBV12-4, the J call TRBJ1-2; the D is unclear. The CDR3 loop spans 12 amino acids. V was clipped by 3 bases and J by 5 bases, with 7 bases between them. This CDR3 is CASSFLVYGYTF. CDR3 nucleotide sequence: TGTGCCAGCAGTTTCCTCGTGTATGGCTACACCTTC.

The genes are TRBV7-8 and TRBJ2-3; D gene uncertain. The V gene's germline CDR1 is SGHVS and CDR2 FQNEAQ. Trimming took off 1 base at V and 7 bases at J, with 3 bases between the two ends. The CDR3 runs to 11 residues. In nucleotides, the CDR3 is TGTGCCAGCAGCTTAGGGAATACGCAGTATTTT. Amino acids: CASSLGNTQYF. Variable domain in full (rest from reference TRBV7-8 and TRBJ2-3): GAGVSQSPRYKVAKRGQDVALRCDPISGHVSLFWYQQALGQGPEFLTYFQNEAQLDKSGLPSDRFFAERPEGSVSTLKIQRTQQEDSAVYLCASSLGNTQYFGPGTRLTVL.

The rearrangement joins TRBV5-1 to TRBJ2-7; a possible D gene is TRBD1 (5 bases). The germline V gene encodes CDR1 SGHRS and CDR2 YFSETQ. The CDR3 is 14 residues long. Trimming removed 0 bases at V and 4 bases at J, with 11 bases between. The CDR3 nucleotides are TGCGCCAGCAGCTTGGAGGGGTCGGGTTACGAGCAGTACTTC. It specifies CASSLEGSGYEQYF.

This clonotype was seen repeatedly, ten times or more. The V call is TRBV5-1, the J call TRBJ2-3; TRBD2 agrees at 11 bases. The V gene's germline CDR1 is SGHRS and CDR2 YFSETQ. V lost 4 bases to trimming and J lost 5 bases; unmatched junction nucleotides: 9. CDR3 length: 16 residues. CDR3 DNA sequence: TGCGCCAGCAGCCCACCCACTAGCGGGAGTCTAGATACGCAGTATTTT. Protein sequence: CASSPPTSGSLDTQYF.

The V and J genes are TRBV19 and TRBJ1-5, with D hard to call. The CDR3 loop spans 16 amino acids. Trimming shortened V by 6 bases and J by 1 base, and 16 bases separated the two germline ends. Germline V gives CDR1 LNHDA, CDR2 SQIVND (reference sequence). The CDR3 DNA is TGTGCCAGTAGAATTAGTGAACAGTTGAGCAATCAGCCCCAGCATTTT. As protein: CASRISEQLSNQPQHF.

This clonotype was detected a few times. CDR3 in DNA: TGTGCCAGCAGTGGGCAGGGCTGGGACTATAATTCACCCCTCCACTTT. This codes for CASSGQGWDYNSPLHF. V usage is TRBV6-1 and J usage is TRBJ1-6; the D gene is possibly TRBD1 (5 bases). The CDR3 extends over 16 amino acids. Germline CDR1 and CDR2: MNHNS and SASEGT. The V end was cut by 4 bases, the J end by 3 bases, with 13 bases between.